The clone carrying this T cell receptor (beta chain) was detected ten times or more. MiXCR, run by TCRdb on the PCR reads, gives a single entry per CDR3 protein. The sample contains under 600,000 distinct CDR3 sequences, roughly a fifth of which appear only once. V shed 0 bases and J shed 0 bases, with 6 bases lying between them. Per germline, CDR1 SGHVS and CDR2 FQNEAQ. There are 16 residues in the CDR3. The data are from a study of molecular identifiers for immune sequencing clone quantification. Every naive CD8 library was made from between about 20,000 and 1,000,000 sorted cells with 10%, 30% or 50% RNA.

The rearrangement joins TRBV7-8 to TRBJ2-6; D is unclear. The sample taken for sequencing was naive CD8+ T cells from blood, with Jurkat cell RNA spiked in. Subset noted: FACS-sorted CD8+CD4-CCR7+CD45RA+ naive T cells. The receptor comes from a human donor in good health. Some libraries in this study had Jurkat cell RNA spiked in. CDR3 in DNA: TGTGCCAGCAGCTTAGCGGTCAGCTCTGGGGCCAACGTCCTGACTTTC. As protein: CASSLAVSSGANVLTF. The full variable domain, completed using reference TRBV7-8 and TRBJ2-6, is GAGVSQSPRYKVAKRGQDVALRCDPISGHVSLFWYQQALGQGPEFLTYFQNEAQLDKSGLPSDRFFAERPEGSVSTLKIQRTQQEDSAVYLCASSLAVSSGANVLTFGAGSRLTVL.